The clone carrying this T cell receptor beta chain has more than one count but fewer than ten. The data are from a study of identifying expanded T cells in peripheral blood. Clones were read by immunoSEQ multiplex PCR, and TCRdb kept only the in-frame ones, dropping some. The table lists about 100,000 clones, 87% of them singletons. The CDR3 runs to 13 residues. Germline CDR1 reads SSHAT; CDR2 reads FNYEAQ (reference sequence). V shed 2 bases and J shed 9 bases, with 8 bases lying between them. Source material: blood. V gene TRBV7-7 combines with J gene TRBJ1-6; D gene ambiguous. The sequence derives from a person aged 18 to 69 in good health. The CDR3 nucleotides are TGTGCCAGCAGCTTATCCCTTACTTCACCCCTCCACTTT. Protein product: CASSLSLTSPLHF.